The 17 T cell receptor beta chains presented below share a single source sample, sequenced in a study of CD8+CD57+ T cells in acquired aplastic anemia. The use of genomic DNA as template underpinned the TCR beta VDJ and CDR3 profiling. MiXCR, applied by TCRdb to the reads, yields one record per CDR3 protein. The table lists some 200,000 distinct CDR3 sequences, more than 45% of them singletons. For sequencing, patients were chosen who had shown expansion of CD8+CD57+ cells by flow cytometry. What was sequenced was sorted CD4+, CD8+, or CD8+CD57+ T cells (not recorded which) from PBMCs. The receptors were sampled from a human donor with aplastic anemia.

The chain combines TRBV6-4 with TRBJ2-1; 14 bases are a match to TRBD2. CDR1 and CDR2 from the germline V gene are MRHNA and SNTAGT. V shed 2 bases, J shed 6 bases, and the junction held 0 bases outside the gene matches. CDR3 length: 15 residues. CDR3 sequence (DNA): TGTGCCAGCAGTGACGGGACTAGCGGGGGCAATGAGCAGTTCTTC. It translates to CASSDGTSGGNEQFF.

The table lists this clonotype with many counts. The chain uses TRBV5-1 and TRBJ2-7; no clear D. The CDR3 is 13 amino acids. CDR1 and CDR2 from the germline V gene are SGHRS and YFSETQ. Trimming cost V 5 bases and J 1 base, with 10 bases left between them. The chain's CDR3 is CASSSAPSYEQYF. Written as DNA, the CDR3 is TGCGCCAGCAGTTCGGCCCCTTCCTACGAGCAGTACTTC.

This clonotype was seen more than once but under ten times. The rearrangement uses TRBV10-3 and TRBJ1-6; 7 bases align to TRBD1. Germline V gene sequence: CDR1 ENHRY, CDR2 SYGVKD. The CDR3 runs 16 residues. The junction had 10 bases not matched to a gene; V was cut back by 4 bases and J by 7 bases. CDR3 sequence (DNA): TGTGCCATCAGTGGGCCCGGGACAGCAATAAATTCACCCCTCCACTTT. It encodes CAISGPGTAINSPLHF.

The gene calls are TRBV20-1 and TRBJ1-1; the D is unclear. CDR1 DFQATT and CDR2 SNEGSKA come from the germline V gene (reference sequence). V dropped 4 bases and J dropped 1 base, with 19 bases sitting between them. The CDR3 consists of 16 residues. The CDR3, as DNA: TGCAGTGCTATTTCCTACCCGGACGGTGAGAACACTGAAGCTTTCTTT. Amino acid sequence: CSAISYPDGENTEAFF.

The chain couples TRBV4-3 to TRBJ2-1, with a possible D match to TRBD1 (6 bases). CDR1 and CDR2 (germline): LGHNA, YSLEER. Trimming stripped 0 bases from V and 6 bases from J, with 9 bases between. The CDR3 spans 14 residues. The CDR3 coding sequence is TGCGCCAGCAGCCAAGATTTGGGGGCCAATGAGCAGTTCTTC. This sequence encodes CASSQDLGANEQFF.

This clonotype was found many times. The V gene is TRBV7-9, the J gene TRBJ1-6; weak D call: TRBD1 (6 bases). The germline V gene has CDR1 SEHNR and CDR2 FQNEAQ (reference sequence). V lost 7 bases to trimming and J lost 10 bases, with 17 bases between them. The CDR3 totals 14 residues. CDR3 sequence: CASTLQGSKSPLHF. The CDR3 DNA is TGTGCCAGCACCCTACAGGGTTCTAAGTCACCCCTCCACTTT.

This chain connects TRBV15 to TRBJ1-1, with a tentative D call TRBD1 (5 bases). This CDR3 comprises 14 residues. Trimming removed 2 bases at V and 1 base at J, with 8 bases between. In germline, CDR1 is LNHNV, CDR2 YYDKDF (reference sequence). CDR3 bases: TGTGCCACCAGCAGATTCACAGGGAACACTGAAGCTTTCTTT. This encodes CATSRFTGNTEAFF.

The chain links TRBV19 to TRBJ2-5, with TRBD1 as a possible D gene (6 bases). The CDR3 length is 12 residues. CDR1 is LNHDA, CDR2 SQIVND, per germline (reference sequence). V was pared by 9 bases and J by 4 bases, with 12 bases between. CDR3 in amino acids: CASEQGGETQYF. As DNA, the CDR3 is TGTGCCAGCGAACAGGGCGGAGAGACCCAGTACTTC.

This clonotype was observed at least ten times. This chain joins TRBV5-1 and TRBJ1-1; perhaps TRBD1 as D (5 bases). CDR1 is SGHRS and CDR2 is YFSETQ in the germline V gene. This CDR3 contains 14 residues. V shed 0 bases and J shed 8 bases, with 14 bases lying between them. The chain's CDR3 is CASSLAGRDYEAFF. CDR3 DNA: TGCGCCAGCAGCTTGGCGGGCAGGGACTACGAAGCTTTCTTT.

The chain has TRBV5-6 and TRBJ2-7, with 9 bases that match TRBD2. Germline-derived CDR1 and CDR2 are SGHDT and YYEEEE. Trimming removed 4 bases from V and 6 bases from J; junction bases left unmatched: 8. The CDR3 spans 14 residues. The chain's CDR3 is CASSLPGLASEQYF. The CDR3 DNA sequence: TGTGCCAGCAGCCTGCCGGGACTAGCTTCCGAGCAGTACTTC. The entire variable domain, with the rest obtained from reference TRBV5-6 and TRBJ2-7, is as follows: DAGVTQSPTHLIKTRGQQVTLRCSPKSGHDTVSWYQQALGQGPQFIFQYYEEEERQRGNFPDRFSGHQFPNYSSELNVNALLLGDSALYLCASSLPGLASEQYFGPGTRLTVT.

The V call is TRBV10-3, the J call TRBJ2-6, with D uncertain. The V gene's germline CDR1 is ENHRY and CDR2 SYGVKD. This CDR3 has 14 amino acids. The V and J ends lost 8 bases and 2 bases respectively, with 10 bases between them. CDR3 in amino acids: CAISRGPGANVLTF. In DNA, the CDR3 is TGTGCCATCTCCCGCGGTCCTGGGGCCAACGTCCTGACTTTC.

This chain uses TRBV9 with TRBJ2-5; possible D gene TRBD1, 5 bases. The CDR3 is made up of 14 amino acids. Germline V CDR1 and CDR2: SGDLS, YYNGEE. Trimming took 1 base from V and 1 from J, leaving 8 bases between them. The CDR3 nucleotides are TGTGCCAGCAGCGTACAGGGCATCCAAGAGACCCAGTACTTC. This gives the protein CASSVQGIQETQYF. Full variable domain (outside the CDR3, taken from reference TRBV9 and TRBJ2-5): DSGVTQTPKHLITATGQRVTLRCSPRSGDLSVYWYQQSLDQGLQFLIQYYNGEERAKGNILERFSAQQFPDLHSELNLSSLELGDSALYFCASSVQGIQETQYFGPGTRLLVL.

Turning to this clonotype: Given a much more abundant clone one base away, this may be a read error. The chain combines TRBV20-1 with TRBJ2-7; perhaps TRBD1 as D (7 bases). Trimming shortened V by 4 bases and J by 12 bases, and 22 bases separated the two germline ends. The CDR3 spans 13 residues. CDR1 DFQATT and CDR2 SNEGSKA come from the germline V gene (reference sequence). The CDR3 protein is CSAKRLGGETLYF. The CDR3 DNA reads TGCAGTGCTAAAAGACTAGGGGGCGAGACCCTGTACTTC.

This clonotype was seen a handful of times. V is TRBV12-3 or TRBV12-4 and J is TRBJ2-7; 10 bases map to TRBD2. The ends lost 6 bases at V and 2 bases at J; junction bases unmatched: 19. The CDR3 runs to 19 residues. CDR3 protein: CASRPILAGELFGTYEQYF. CDR3 sequence (DNA): TGTGCCAGCAGGCCCATTCTAGCGGGAGAGCTCTTCGGGACCTACGAGCAGTACTTC.

The rearrangement uses TRBV11-2 and TRBJ2-3, with D uncertain. Germline CDR1 is SGHAT and CDR2 is FQNNGV. V was pared by 0 bases and J by 4 bases, with 8 bases between. This CDR3 has 14 residues. CDR3 coding DNA: TGTGCCAGCAGCTTAGAGTGGGAAGCAGATACGCAGTATTTT. Protein: CASSLEWEADTQYF.

This rearrangement joins TRBV6-1 to TRBJ2-5, with 7 nucleotides matching TRBD1. CDR3 length equals 14 residues. The germline gives CDR1 MNHNS, CDR2 SASEGT. V shed 6 bases, J shed 4 bases, and the junction held 8 bases outside the gene matches. This CDR3 reads CASSQTGLGETQYF. The CDR3 nucleotides are TGTGCCAGCAGCCAGACAGGGTTGGGAGAGACCCAGTACTTC.

This clonotype was picked up many times. V is TRBV7-2 and J is TRBJ2-7; 13 bases fit TRBD2. Germline values: CDR1 SGHTA, CDR2 FQGNSA. This CDR3 has 16 residues. V shed 3 bases, J shed 6 bases, and the junction held 8 bases outside the gene matches. The CDR3 here is CASSLDGLAGAVEQYF. CDR3 sequence (DNA): TGTGCCAGCAGCTTGGACGGACTAGCGGGAGCTGTCGAGCAGTACTTC.